The next 8 T cell receptor beta chains were all read from a single sample in a study of blood T cell repertoires in COVID-19. Assay: immunoSEQ multiplex PCR; the TCRdb copy retains only in-frame clones and omits some. The data show more than 80,000 clones, with about 70% seen just once and 20% to 25% held by the top ten. Sequenced sample: peripheral blood. Every receptor here comes from a woman in her sixties or seventies in a cohort sampled during active or convalescent COVID-19.

The chain has TRBV9 and TRBJ2-1; 9 positions match TRBD1. With 4 bases clipped from V and 6 bases from J, the junction kept 8 bases outside the gene matches. From germline, CDR1 is SGDLS and CDR2 YYNGEE. CDR3 length: 15 residues. The CDR3 DNA reads as TGTGCCAGCAGCTACCGGGACAGGGTCTTCAATGAGCAGTTCTTC. Translating it yields CASSYRDRVFNEQFF.

The rearrangement uses TRBV7-8 and TRBJ2-7; D perhaps matches TRBD1 (5 bases). This CDR3 spans 14 amino acids. V lost 1 base, J lost 4 bases, and 11 bases lay in between. The germline gives CDR1 SGHVS, CDR2 FQNEAQ. This chain's CDR3 is CASSLEAGWYEQYF. The CDR3 nucleotides read TGTGCCAGCAGCTTAGAAGCAGGGTGGTACGAGCAGTACTTC.

V and J are TRBV2 and TRBJ2-7, with D possibly matching TRBD2 (6 bases). Germline V CDR1 and CDR2: SNHLY, FYNNEI. There are 14 residues in the CDR3. Trimming took off 7 bases at V and 4 bases at J, with 17 bases between the two ends. The CDR3 sequence is CASTRAPEGYEQYF. Here the CDR3 DNA reads TGTGCCAGCACCCGGGCCCCGGAGGGTTACGAGCAGTACTTC.

The count of this clone is one. The chain carries TRBV9 and TRBJ2-1; a weak D match, TRBD2 (6 bases). Trimming pared 0 bases from V and 3 bases from J, leaving 13 bases between. The CDR3 sequence is 16 residues long. CDR1 SGDLS and CDR2 YYNGEE come from the germline V gene. The CDR3 DNA follows: TGTGCCAGCAGCGTAGGGGGGGTACCACTCTACAATGAGCAGTTCTTC. Translated, it gives CASSVGGVPLYNEQFF. Combining the CDR3 with reference TRBV9 and TRBJ2-1 gives the whole variable domain DSGVTQTPKHLITATGQRVTLRCSPRSGDLSVYWYQQSLDQGLQFLIQYYNGEERAKGNILERFSAQQFPDLHSELNLSSLELGDSALYFCASSVGGVPLYNEQFFGPGTRLTVL.

The rearrangement links TRBV7-2 to TRBJ2-5, with 11 bases matching TRBD2. V lost 7 bases and J lost 4; bases outside the gene matches: 8. The CDR3 spans 15 residues. CDR1 and CDR2 (germline): SGHTA, FQGNSA. The CDR3 coding sequence is TGTGCCAGCATTAGTAGCGGGGGGGCCTTAGAGACCCAGTACTTC. As protein: CASISSGGALETQYF.

In DNA, the CDR3 is TGTGCCAGCAGTGACGGGCGGGGGGGCCGTGACATTCAGTACTTC. It specifies CASSDGRGGRDIQYF. The chain employs TRBV6-2 or TRBV6-3 and TRBJ2-4; 9 positions agree with TRBD2. The CDR3 covers 15 residues. With V trimmed by 5 bases and J by 8 bases, 10 bases remained unmatched. Germline lookup yields CDR1 MNHEY and CDR2 SVGEGT.

This clone was picked up one time. This rearrangement joins TRBV27 to TRBJ2-7; the match to TRBD1 covers 7 bases. Unmatched junction bases numbered 5, after V lost 7 bases and J lost 2 bases. This CDR3 has 13 residues. Germline-derived CDR1 and CDR2 are MNHEY and SMNVEV (reference sequence). The CDR3 spells CASTGTVPYEQYF. DNA for the CDR3: TGTGCCAGCACCGGGACAGTCCCCTACGAGCAGTACTTC.

The V call is TRBV7-3, the J call TRBJ1-1; 8 nucleotides align to TRBD1. Trimming removed 5 bases from V and 1 base from J; junction bases left unmatched: 6. Germline assignment: CDR1 SGHTA and CDR2 FQGTGA. The CDR3 is 15 amino acids. The CDR3 sequence is CASSRGTGWNTEAFF. As DNA, the CDR3 is TGTGCCAGCAGCAGGGGGACAGGATGGAACACTGAAGCTTTCTTT.